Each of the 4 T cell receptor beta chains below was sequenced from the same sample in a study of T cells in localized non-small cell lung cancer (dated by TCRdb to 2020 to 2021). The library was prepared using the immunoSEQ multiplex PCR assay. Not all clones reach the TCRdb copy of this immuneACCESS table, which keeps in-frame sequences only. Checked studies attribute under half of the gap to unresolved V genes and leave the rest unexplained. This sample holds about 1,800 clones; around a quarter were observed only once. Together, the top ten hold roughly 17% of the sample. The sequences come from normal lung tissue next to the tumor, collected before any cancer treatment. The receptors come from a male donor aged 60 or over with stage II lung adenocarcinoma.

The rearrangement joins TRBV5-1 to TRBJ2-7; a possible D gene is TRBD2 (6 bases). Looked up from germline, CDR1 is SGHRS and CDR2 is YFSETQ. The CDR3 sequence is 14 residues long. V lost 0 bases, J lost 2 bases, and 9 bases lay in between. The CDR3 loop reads CASSLVGGPYEQYF. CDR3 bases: TGCGCCAGCAGCTTGGTCGGGGGACCCTACGAGCAGTACTTC.

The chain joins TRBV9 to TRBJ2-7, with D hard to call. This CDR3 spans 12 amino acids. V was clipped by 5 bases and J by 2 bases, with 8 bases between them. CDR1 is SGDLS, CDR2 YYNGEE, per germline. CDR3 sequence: CASSSRAYEQYF. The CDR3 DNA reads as TGTGCCAGCAGTAGTAGGGCCTACGAGCAGTACTTC.

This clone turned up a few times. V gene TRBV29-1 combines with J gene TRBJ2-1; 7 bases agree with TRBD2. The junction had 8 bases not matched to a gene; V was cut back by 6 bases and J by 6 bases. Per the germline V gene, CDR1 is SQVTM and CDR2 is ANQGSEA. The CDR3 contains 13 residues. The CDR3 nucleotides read TGCAGCGTCGGTCGCGGGAGCCCCAATGAGCAGTTCTTC. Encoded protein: CSVGRGSPNEQFF.

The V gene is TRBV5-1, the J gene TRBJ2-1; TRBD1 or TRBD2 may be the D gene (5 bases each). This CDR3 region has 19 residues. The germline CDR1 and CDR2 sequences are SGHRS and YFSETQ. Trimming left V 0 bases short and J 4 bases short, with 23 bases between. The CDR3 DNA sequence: TGCGCCAGCAGCTTGGTTGCGGGCGACCCAGGGTACGGGTACAATGAGCAGTTCTTC. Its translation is CASSLVAGDPGYGYNEQFF.